The rows below give T cell receptor beta chains drawn from one sample of a study of CD8 T cells in Susac syndrome. TCRdb recomputed calls from the immunoSEQ multiplex PCR reads with MiXCR, one row per CDR3 protein. The table includes approximately 230,000 distinct CDR3 sequences, 93% detected once. The specimen sequenced was CD4+ T cells from PBMCs. The receptors here all came from a human donor with multiple sclerosis. CDR3s include the opening cysteine and the closing phenylalanine or tryptophan. D genes are given only for firm matches. The listing skips clone size in some rows; elsewhere it reads once, few, many or a size class.

DNA: TGCAGTGCAGTAGCGGGGGCGATCTACGAGCAGTACTTC
CDR3: CSAVAGAIYEQYF
J: TRBJ2-7
V: TRBV20-1
D: TRBD2
size: -

DNA: TGCAGTGCTAGAGAGTTCGGCGGGGAAGCTCGGAATGAGCAGTTCTTC
CDR3: CSAREFGGEARNEQFF
J: TRBJ2-1
V: TRBV20-1
D: -
size: -

DNA: TGCGCCAGCAGCTCCTCGACTAGCGGAGCAGATACGCAGTATTTT
CDR3: CASSSSTSGADTQYF
J: TRBJ2-3
V: TRBV5-1
D: TRBD2
size: -

DNA: TGTGCCAGCGAAATAACTAGCGGCCCCACAGATACGCAGTATTTT
CDR3: CASEITSGPTDTQYF
J: TRBJ2-3
V: TRBV11-2
D: TRBD2
size: -

DNA: TGTGCCAGCGACCAAGGGGGCCCGGGTTGGAATCAGCCCCAGCATTTT
CDR3: CASDQGGPGWNQPQHF
J: TRBJ1-5
V: TRBV6-1
D: TRBD1
size: -

DNA: TGCAGTGCTAGCGAGCGAGGCGAGCAGTTCTTC
CDR3: CSASERGEQFF
J: TRBJ2-1
V: TRBV20-1
D: -
size: -

DNA: TGTGCCAGCAGACCGGGACTAGCTGGAAATACGCAGTATTTT
CDR3: CASRPGLAGNTQYF
J: TRBJ2-3
V: TRBV2
D: TRBD2
size: -

DNA: TGTGCCAGCAGCCAGAGAATGAACACCGGGGAGCTGTTTTTT
CDR3: CASSQRMNTGELFF
J: TRBJ2-2
V: TRBV6-2/TRBV6-3
D: -
size: -

DNA: TGTGCCAGCGGTCATGAAGCTTTCTTT
CDR3: CASGHEAFF
J: TRBJ1-1
V: TRBV6-1
D: -
size: few

DNA: TGTGCCAGCAGCTTGGAACAGGGGTATAATTCACCCCTCCACTTT
CDR3: CASSLEQGYNSPLHF
J: TRBJ1-6
V: TRBV5-4
D: TRBD1
size: -

DNA: TGCGCCAGCAGCCCGGGCGAAAGTGAAAAACTGTTTTTT
CDR3: CASSPGESEKLFF
J: TRBJ1-4
V: TRBV4-1
D: -
size: -

DNA: TGCGCCAGCAGTGAGTCTAGGGGTTTGGCCGAAGAGACCCAGTACTTC
CDR3: CASSESRGLAEETQYF
J: TRBJ2-5
V: TRBV10-1
D: -
size: -

DNA: TGCGCCAGCAGCCAAGAAGTCCGGGGTAAAGCCGGACTCAGGGGGGGCTACACCTTC
CDR3: CASSQEVRGKAGLRGGYTF
J: TRBJ1-2
V: TRBV4-1
D: TRBD1
size: -

DNA: TGTGCCAGCAGCCAAGTTCGCACGAACACCGGGGAGCTGTTTTTT
CDR3: CASSQVRTNTGELFF
J: TRBJ2-2
V: TRBV3-1
D: -
size: -

DNA: TGTGCCAGCAGACGACTAGCGGGGGGCCGGGATACGCAGTATTTT
CDR3: CASRRLAGGRDTQYF
J: TRBJ2-3
V: TRBV6-5
D: TRBD2
size: -

DNA: TGTGCCAGCAGCCCGCGGTGGCTGTGGCCCCAGCATTTT
CDR3: CASSPRWLWPQHF
J: TRBJ1-5
V: TRBV12-3/TRBV12-4
D: -
size: -

DNA: TGCAGCGGGAGTACAGGGGGGAACACTGAAGCTTTCTTT
CDR3: CSGSTGGNTEAFF
J: TRBJ1-1
V: TRBV29-1
D: TRBD1
size: -

DNA: TGCGCCGGAGACTTGGGACATTTGGATCAGCCCCAGCATTTT
CDR3: CAGDLGHLDQPQHF
J: TRBJ1-5
V: TRBV10-1
D: -
size: -

DNA: TGTGCCAGCAGCGGCGACGACAAGTTCTCCTACGAGCAGTACTTC
CDR3: CASSGDDKFSYEQYF
J: TRBJ2-7
V: TRBV7-2
D: -
size: -

DNA: TGTGCTAGTGGCCAGGCAATTGGGACAGGTACCCTTGGCTATCAGCCCCAGCATTTT
CDR3: CASGQAIGTGTLGYQPQHF
J: TRBJ1-5
V: TRBV12-5
D: TRBD1
size: -

DNA: TGCAGTGCTTTAGCGGGGGGCCCCCGAGAGACCCAGTACTTC
CDR3: CSALAGGPRETQYF
J: TRBJ2-5
V: TRBV20-1
D: TRBD2
size: -

DNA: TGTGCCAGCAGCTTAGAAGGGACAGGGGAGTATTTT
CDR3: CASSLEGTGEYF
J: TRBJ2-3
V: TRBV7-9
D: TRBD1
size: -

DNA: TGTGCCAGCGCCACCCCGGGCACAGATACGCAGTATTTT
CDR3: CASATPGTDTQYF
J: TRBJ2-3
V: TRBV6-5
D: -
size: -

DNA: TGTGCCAGTAGTATATCTGGGGGTGGCTCTGGGGCCAACGTCCTGACTTTC
CDR3: CASSISGGGSGANVLTF
J: TRBJ2-6
V: TRBV19
D: -
size: -

DNA: TGTGCCAGTAGTATCGGGACAGGGGAGGATCAGCCCCAGCATTTT
CDR3: CASSIGTGEDQPQHF
J: TRBJ1-5
V: TRBV19
D: TRBD1
size: -

DNA: TGTGCCAGCAGTTACTCCGCATCGGAAGGGGGCAATCAGCCCCAGCATTTT
CDR3: CASSYSASEGGNQPQHF
J: TRBJ1-5
V: TRBV6-5
D: -
size: -

DNA: TGTGCCAGCAGTAGGGAAGACACCGGGGAGCTGTTTTTT
CDR3: CASSREDTGELFF
J: TRBJ2-2
V: TRBV6-4
D: -
size: few

DNA: TGCAGTGCTTGCCCGCCACGGGGAGGGGGACTTGAATACACTGAAGCTTTCTTT
CDR3: CSACPPRGGGLEYTEAFF
J: TRBJ1-1
V: TRBV20-1
D: -
size: -

DNA: TGTGCCAGCAGCTTACGGGGAGGAGGCACTGAAGCTTTCTTT
CDR3: CASSLRGGGTEAFF
J: TRBJ1-1
V: TRBV11-2
D: -
size: -

DNA: TGTGCCAGCAGTGAAGCGGGGACAGGTTATAATGAAAAACTGTTTTTT
CDR3: CASSEAGTGYNEKLFF
J: TRBJ1-4
V: TRBV2
D: TRBD1
size: -

DNA: TGCGCCAGCAGCCTCCGACAGGGGAGCTACACCTTC
CDR3: CASSLRQGSYTF
J: TRBJ1-2
V: TRBV5-1
D: TRBD1
size: -

DNA: TGTGCCAGCAGCCTCCACTCGGGCTCTGGGGCCAACGTCCTGACTTTC
CDR3: CASSLHSGSGANVLTF
J: TRBJ2-6
V: TRBV3-1
D: -
size: -

DNA: TGCGCCAGCAGCTTGGGGGCGGGGACGACCTACGAGCAGTACTTC
CDR3: CASSLGAGTTYEQYF
J: TRBJ2-7
V: TRBV5-1
D: -
size: -

DNA: TGTGCCTCGAGTGGGGAAGTGGGGCGCGGATACAATGAGCAGTTCTTC
CDR3: CASSGEVGRGYNEQFF
J: TRBJ2-1
V: TRBV30
D: -
size: -

DNA: TGTGCCAGCAGTACATGGGGACAGGCCGCTGTGCAGTACTTC
CDR3: CASSTWGQAAVQYF
J: TRBJ2-7
V: TRBV2
D: TRBD1
size: -

DNA: TGTGCCAGCAGACCGACGACAGGGGGCCTCCCCAACTATGGCTACACCTTC
CDR3: CASRPTTGGLPNYGYTF
J: TRBJ1-2
V: TRBV6-1
D: TRBD1
size: -

DNA: TGCAGTGCTAGGGGACAGGGTGGATCCTATAATTCACCCCTCCACTTT
CDR3: CSARGQGGSYNSPLHF
J: TRBJ1-6
V: TRBV20-1
D: TRBD1
size: -

DNA: TGTGCCACCAGTGATCTATTCTCGCGGGAGGGGCCCAATGAGCAGTTCTTC
CDR3: CATSDLFSREGPNEQFF
J: TRBJ2-1
V: TRBV24-1
D: TRBD2
size: -

DNA: TGTGCCAGCAGTCCCAGGGACAATCAGCCCCAGCATTTT
CDR3: CASSPRDNQPQHF
J: TRBJ1-5
V: TRBV27
D: -
size: -

DNA: TGTGCCAGCAGCCAAGAAATAGTGATCCAAGAGACCCAGTACTTC
CDR3: CASSQEIVIQETQYF
J: TRBJ2-5
V: TRBV3-1
D: -
size: -

DNA: TGTGCCAGCAGTTTCAGGGAGGGCAATGAGCAGTTCTTC
CDR3: CASSFREGNEQFF
J: TRBJ2-1
V: TRBV12-3/TRBV12-4
D: TRBD2
size: -

DNA: TGTGCCAGCAGCCAAGGACAGTCCAATCAGCCCCAGCATTTT
CDR3: CASSQGQSNQPQHF
J: TRBJ1-5
V: TRBV3-1
D: -
size: few

DNA: TGTGCCAGCAGCCAATCACTAGCGGGACTCGGGGAGCAGTTCTTC
CDR3: CASSQSLAGLGEQFF
J: TRBJ2-1
V: TRBV14
D: TRBD2
size: -